This T cell receptor (beta chain) was retrieved from a study of OX40 agonist ivuxolimab in advanced cancers. The V segment lost 2 bases and the J segment 0 bases; nucleotides outside the gene matches: 6. This CDR3 comprises 17 residues. The germline gives CDR1 MDHEN, CDR2 SYDVKM. This table comes from immunoSEQ multiplex PCR, and its TCRdb copy is limited to in-frame clones, with some not included. The sample yields 65,000 to 70,000 clones, roughly four fifths seen once. The source of this sequence is an adult with an advanced solid tumor such as melanoma, head and neck, liver or kidney cancer. The chain recombines TRBV28 with TRBJ2-4; 8 nucleotides line up with TRBD1. Source: CD4+ or CD8+ T cells sorted from blood, taken in a trial of the OX40 agonist ivuxolimab. The DNA of the CDR3 is TGTGCCAGCAGTTTAATAGCAGGGGGCCTAGCCAAAAACATTCAGTACTTC. It encodes CASSLIAGGLAKNIQYF.